These 29 T cell receptor beta chains share one sample of origin, sequenced in a study of T cells after somatic rescue of genetic block. TCRdb keeps only in-frame clones here, not all; method: immunoSEQ multiplex PCR. The sample carries roughly 65,000 clones, 85% to 95% recorded once. Source material: peripheral blood mononuclear cells (PBMCs). The source of these receptors is a man in his forties or fifties.

The chain recombines TRBV7-9 with TRBJ1-1, with 7 bases matching TRBD1. V lost 1 base, J lost 1 base, and 3 bases stayed unmatched. Germline CDR1 reads SEHNR; CDR2 reads FQNEAQ (reference sequence). This CDR3 region has 15 residues. The CDR3: CASSLVGQPNTEAFF. In nucleotides, the CDR3 is TGTGCCAGCAGCTTAGTGGGACAGCCGAACACTGAAGCTTTCTTT. The full variable domain, completed using reference TRBV7-9 and TRBJ1-1, is DTGVSQNPRHKITKRGQNVTFRCDPISEHNRLYWYRQTLGQGPEFLTYFQNEAQLEKSRLLSDRFSAERPKGSFSTLEIQRTEQGDSAMYLCASSLVGQPNTEAFFGQGTRLTVV.

The V and J genes are TRBV7-2 and TRBJ2-4; D might be TRBD2 (6 bases). Germline V gene lookup returns CDR1 SGHTA and CDR2 FQGNSA. This CDR3 spans 16 amino acids. Trimming stripped 1 base from V and 5 bases from J, with 15 bases between. Written as DNA, the CDR3 is TGTGCCAGCAGCTTAGGCGGCGGGGCGAAGGAAAACATTCAGTACTTC. It specifies CASSLGGGAKENIQYF.

The chain employs TRBV5-4 and TRBJ2-7; 15 bases map to TRBD2. With V trimmed by 4 bases and J by 6 bases, 2 bases remained unmatched. The CDR3 loop spans 14 amino acids. CDR1 is SGHNT, CDR2 YYREEE, per germline (reference sequence). CDR3 sequence (DNA): TGTGCCAGCAGCCAGGGACTAGCGGGGGGCGAGCAGTACTTC. Its translation is CASSQGLAGGEQYF.

This clone was seen once. The CDR3: CASSQQGFGSYNEQFF. The DNA of the CDR3 is TGTGCCAGCAGCCAACAGGGGTTTGGATCCTACAATGAGCAGTTCTTC. V is TRBV7-3 and J is TRBJ2-1; 7 nucleotides match TRBD1. There are 16 residues in the CDR3. The trim removed 5 bases at V and 1 base at J, leaving 8 bases unmatched. Germline assignment: CDR1 SGHTA and CDR2 FQGTGA.

The chain uses TRBV5-1 and TRBJ2-7; 7 bases line up with TRBD1. Germline CDR1 SGHRS, CDR2 YFSETQ. The CDR3 extends over 13 amino acids. Trimming at V came to 1 base and at J to 2 bases, leaving 0 bases not matched to a gene. The CDR3 nucleotides are TGCGCCAGCAGCTTGACAGGGGCCTACGAGCAGTACTTC. Translation gives CASSLTGAYEQYF.

V is TRBV30 and J is TRBJ2-7; D may correspond to TRBD1 or TRBD2 (5 bases each). Between the trimmed V and J ends, which lost 0 bases and 5 bases, there was a span of 11 bases. The germline gives CDR1 GTSNPN, CDR2 SVGIG (reference sequence). The CDR3 runs 13 residues. The CDR3 reads CAWSVGAADEQYF. CDR3 sequence (DNA): TGTGCCTGGAGTGTTGGGGCAGCGGACGAGCAGTACTTC.

The rearrangement links TRBV19 to TRBJ2-7, with D maybe TRBD2 (5 bases). The V end was cut by 1 base, the J end by 6 bases, with 7 bases between. Germline V gives CDR1 LNHDA, CDR2 SQIVND (reference sequence). The CDR3 length is 12 residues. The CDR3 DNA reads TGTGCCAGTAGTATAGTCCGGGGCGAGCAGTACTTC. Translating gives CASSIVRGEQYF.

The chain carries TRBV28 and TRBJ1-2, with TRBD1 matching over 8 bases. The trim removed 2 bases at V and 3 bases at J, leaving 2 bases unmatched. The germline V gene has CDR1 MDHEN and CDR2 SYDVKM. The CDR3 contains 14 residues. The CDR3 DNA follows: TGTGCCAGCAGTTTAACAGGGGGGTACTATGGCTACACCTTC. The encoded protein is CASSLTGGYYGYTF.

The genes are TRBV5-4 and TRBJ2-1; 8 nucleotides match TRBD2. CDR1 SGHNT and CDR2 YYREEE come from the germline V gene (reference sequence). The CDR3 loop spans 15 amino acids. V was clipped by 6 bases and J by 3 bases; unmatched bases: 8. The CDR3 is CASTISGSVYNEQFF. As DNA, the CDR3 is TGTGCCAGCACCATAAGCGGGAGTGTCTACAATGAGCAGTTCTTC.

The chain has TRBV2 and TRBJ2-5; a possible D gene is TRBD1 (5 bases). Per germline, CDR1 SNHLY and CDR2 FYNNEI. Between the trimmed V and J ends, which lost 3 bases and 2 bases, there was a span of 16 bases. The length of the CDR3 is 16 residues. CDR3: CASSDPRALGQETQYF. The CDR3 region has the DNA TGTGCCAGCAGTGACCCCAGGGCGTTGGGGCAAGAGACCCAGTACTTC.

The chain employs TRBV19 and TRBJ2-1, with TRBD2 matching over 7 bases. Trimming took 9 bases from V and 3 from J; bases not matched to a gene: 17. The CDR3 spans 17 residues. Germline CDR1 is LNHDA and CDR2 is SQIVND (reference sequence). The CDR3 DNA reads TGTGCCAGCCAATGGAGGGCGGCGGGAGTGAGCTACAATGAGCAGTTCTTC. Translating it yields CASQWRAAGVSYNEQFF. Full variable domain (outside the CDR3, taken from reference TRBV19 and TRBJ2-1): DGGITQSPKYLFRKEGQNVTLSCEQNLNHDAMYWYRQDPGQGLRLIYYSQIVNDFQKGDIAEGYSVSREKKESFPLTVTSAQKNPTAFYLCASQWRAAGVSYNEQFFGPGTRLTVL.

The chain combines TRBV6-1 with TRBJ2-1, with TRBD2 as a possible D gene (6 bases). CDR1 is MNHNS and CDR2 is SASEGT in the germline V gene. This CDR3 comprises 16 residues. Trimming pared 2 bases from V and 8 bases from J, leaving 19 bases between. CDR3 nucleotides: TGTGCCAGCAGTGAACAAGACGGGAGTTTCCCCCATGAGCAGTTCTTC. This gives the protein CASSEQDGSFPHEQFF.

The chain uses TRBV7-8 and TRBJ2-3; TRBD2 agrees at 11 bases. Losses at the gene ends were 3 bases for V and 3 bases for J; bases not matched to a gene: 5. The CDR3 loop spans 16 amino acids. Per germline, CDR1 SGHVS and CDR2 FQNEAQ. The CDR3 DNA sequence: TGTGCCAGCAGCTTCCGATTAGCGGGGGGGACAGATACGCAGTATTTT. Protein: CASSFRLAGGTDTQYF.

V is TRBV5-1 and J is TRBJ2-7, with D perhaps matching TRBD2 (6 bases). CDR3 length equals 15 residues. The ends were cut back, 4 bases at V and 5 bases at J, with 19 bases in the middle. Looked up from germline, CDR1 is SGHRS and CDR2 is YFSETQ. The CDR3 spells CASSNNAGLFDEQYF. The CDR3 coding sequence is TGCGCCAGCAGCAATAACGCGGGACTCTTCGACGAGCAGTACTTC.

The gene calls are TRBV5-6 and TRBJ2-7; possibly TRBD2 for D (6 bases). V lost 4 bases, J lost 0 bases, and 26 bases lay in between. CDR3 length: 19 residues. The germline gives CDR1 SGHDT, CDR2 YYEEEE. CDR3 sequence reads: CASSPRAYPGTGSSYEQYF. The CDR3 DNA follows: TGTGCCAGCAGCCCGCGGGCCTACCCAGGGACTGGAAGCTCCTACGAGCAGTACTTC.

The rearrangement links TRBV21-1 to TRBJ2-2; TRBD2 is the table's D call and was not checked against the DNA. TRBV21-1 is assigned pseudogene status. There are 16 residues in the CDR3. The CDR3 is CASSYLAGGSTGELFF. DNA of the CDR3: TGTGCCAGCAGCTATCTAGCGGGGGGGAGCACCGGGGAGCTGTTTTTT.

This clone was recorded once. The J gene is TRBJ2-3, the V gene TRBV30; D possibly corresponds to TRBD2 (6 bases). Germline CDR1 GTSNPN, CDR2 SVGIG (reference sequence). CDR3 length: 16 amino acids. The V end lost 3 bases, the J end lost 0 bases, and 16 bases lay between the germline ends. This CDR3 reads CAWRGRDSLSTDTQYF. CDR3 nucleotides: TGTGCCTGGAGGGGAAGGGACTCCCTTAGCACAGATACGCAGTATTTT.

J is TRBJ1-6 and V is TRBV5-5; D is unclear. This CDR3 spans 15 amino acids. V lost 1 base, J lost 7 bases, and 12 bases lay in between. Germline V gives CDR1 SGHKS, CDR2 YYEKEE (reference sequence). The chain's CDR3 is CASSLTASGNSPLHF. The DNA of the CDR3 is TGTGCCAGCAGCTTGACAGCCAGTGGGAATTCACCCCTCCACTTT.

The chain combines TRBV10-2 with TRBJ1-2, with TRBD1 matching over 8 bases. The ends lost 7 bases at V and 3 bases at J; junction bases unmatched: 4. The CDR3 sequence is 13 residues long. Looked up from germline, CDR1 is WSHSY and CDR2 is SAAADI. In DNA form, the CDR3 reads TGCGCCAGCACGGACAGGGCGGACTATGGCTACACCTTC. It is translated as CASTDRADYGYTF.

The rearrangement uses TRBV7-9 and TRBJ2-7; D is undetermined. Trimming cost V 5 bases and J 3 bases, with 14 bases left between them. The CDR3 runs 14 residues. The germline V gene has CDR1 SEHNR and CDR2 FQNEAQ (reference sequence). The CDR3 sequence: CASSPGRTGYEQYF. CDR3 in DNA: TGTGCCAGCAGCCCAGGACGGACGGGCTACGAGCAGTACTTC.

This clone was picked up one time. V and J are TRBV4-3 and TRBJ2-7; the D is unclear. The germline CDR1 and CDR2 sequences are LGHNA and YSLEER. V was clipped by 0 bases and J by 0 bases, with 6 bases between them. The CDR3 has 14 residues. The CDR3 loop reads CASSQENFSYEQYF. Here the CDR3 DNA reads TGCGCCAGCAGCCAAGAAAACTTCTCCTACGAGCAGTACTTC.

The chain recombines TRBV27 with TRBJ1-1; D perhaps matches TRBD1 (5 bases). The CDR3 loop spans 16 amino acids. Germline loops: CDR1 MNHEY, CDR2 SMNVEV (reference sequence). V was shortened by 5 bases and J by 0 bases, with 16 bases between the two germline ends. This chain's CDR3 is CASSPIHRSMNTEAFF. CDR3 DNA: TGTGCCAGCAGTCCAATTCACAGGAGCATGAACACTGAAGCTTTCTTT.

Here the CDR3 DNA reads TGTGCCAGTAGTACCCGGGACACTCGCAATCAGCCCCAGCATTTT. Translating it yields CASSTRDTRNQPQHF. V gene TRBV19 combines with J gene TRBJ1-5; maybe TRBD1 (6 bases). Germline CDR1 reads LNHDA; CDR2 reads SQIVND (reference sequence). V was shortened by 4 bases and J by 2 bases, with 12 bases between the two germline ends. This CDR3 contains 15 residues.

The chain carries TRBV6-1 and TRBJ1-2; 7 bases match TRBD1. The CDR3 has 13 amino acids. The J segment lost 4 bases and the V segment lost 9 bases, leaving 8 bases of the junction unmatched. CDR1 MNHNS and CDR2 SASEGT come from the germline V gene. CDR3 sequence: CASWTGRGYGYTF. In nucleotides, the CDR3 is TGTGCCAGTTGGACAGGCCGAGGCTATGGCTACACCTTC.

The chain joins TRBV4-3 to TRBJ2-5, with D possibly TRBD2 on 6 matching bases. Trimming cost V 0 bases and J 8 bases, with 13 bases left between them. This CDR3 region has 14 residues. Germline CDR1 and CDR2: LGHNA and YSLEER. CDR3 DNA: TGCGCCAGCAGCCAAGACGGGACTGTCGATACCCAGTACTTC. Its protein is CASSQDGTVDTQYF.

This sequence joins TRBV7-6 and TRBJ2-3; 8 bases match TRBD2. The CDR3 extends over 16 amino acids. The germline gives CDR1 SGHVS, CDR2 FNYEAQ. The V segment lost 5 bases and the J segment 5 bases; nucleotides outside the gene matches: 12. The CDR3 spells CASSPAQRELLDTQYF. CDR3 DNA sequence: TGTGCCAGCAGCCCAGCCCAGCGGGAGCTTTTAGATACGCAGTATTTT.

V and J are TRBV6-1 and TRBJ2-7, with 9 bases aligning to TRBD1. The ends lost 2 bases at V and 3 bases at J; junction bases unmatched: 5. This CDR3 is 15 amino acids long. The germline gives CDR1 MNHNS, CDR2 SASEGT. The DNA for the CDR3 is TGTGCCAGCAGTGAACCCCCGGGACAGGGCTACGAGCAGTACTTC. The encoded protein is CASSEPPGQGYEQYF.

The chain links TRBV7-9 to TRBJ2-7; TRBD1 matches 8 bases. The CDR3 covers 14 residues. J was trimmed by 5 bases and V by 4 bases; bases with no gene match: 7. The V gene's germline CDR1 is SEHNR and CDR2 FQNEAQ (reference sequence). CDR3 DNA sequence: TGTGCCAGCAGCTCCCGGACAGGGTTCCACGAGCAGTACTTC. Its protein product is CASSSRTGFHEQYF.

V is TRBV9 and J is TRBJ2-1; D remains ambiguous. The CDR3 runs to 15 residues. V lost 0 bases and J lost 4, with 11 bases in between. Germline values: CDR1 SGDLS, CDR2 YYNGEE. Here the CDR3 DNA reads TGTGCCAGCAGCGTAGGGGCGGAACTATACAATGAGCAGTTCTTC. As protein: CASSVGAELYNEQFF.